This T cell receptor (beta chain) was identified during a study of shared clonotypes between healthy human individuals. There were only Caucasian adults among the donors, and all lived in Nashville, Tennessee. In the CD4+ fraction, cells were divided into CD45RA+ naive and CD45RA-negative memory subsets. For this clone: Its antigen is still unknown. Relative to the germline gene, one junction end is altered; a read error may explain this.

Using immunoSEQ multiplex PCR, the repertoire was profiled, and TCRdb retains in-frame clones only, with some absent. The sample lists about 1.1 million clones, 60% to 80% occurring once. Germline CDR1 and CDR2: PRHDT and FYEKMQ (reference sequence). The CDR3 consists of 13 residues. Whole-study results and caveats: As a rule, naive subsets had a larger estimated richness than memory subsets. The small donor group covered limited genetic and exposure diversity.

The chain is built from TRBV13 and TRBJ2-4, with D possibly called TRBD1 or TRBD2 (5 bases each). This sequence originates from a man aged 18 to 30 in good health. Some clones in this sample may be carry-over from other donors' samples. Sequencing was carried out using memory CD4+ T cells from PBMCs. The subset was: CD45RA-negative fraction. CDR3 coding DNA: TGTGCCAGCAGCTTGACCGGGACCGACTCCCCGTCCTTC. Its translation: CASSLTGTDSPSF.